The 5 T cell receptor beta chains below were found in one sample sequenced in a study of Ad26.COV2.S vaccination and SARS-CoV-2 variants. Stated treatment: over 15 received Ad26.COV2.S at low or high dose, single or two shots; about five received placebo; per-sample allocation not given. At day 63 after the first vaccine or placebo injection, samples were drawn. Clones were read by immunoSEQ multiplex PCR, and TCRdb kept only the in-frame ones, dropping some. The sample yields about 280,000 clones, 80% to 90% seen once. Here the sequenced sample was peripheral blood, taken in a trial of Ad26.COV2.S vaccine versus placebo. Source of these receptors: a person aged 18 to 59 who received the Ad26.COV2.S COVID-19 vaccine or a placebo.

The chain combines TRBV7-2 with TRBJ2-2; D might be TRBD1 (7 bases). The CDR3 runs to 15 residues. Germline lookup yields CDR1 SGHTA and CDR2 FQGNSA. Trimming removed 7 bases at V and 1 base at J, with 13 bases between. CDR3 sequence: CASTPGGRNTGELFF. CDR3 coding DNA: TGTGCCAGCACCCCAGGGGGGCGGAACACCGGGGAGCTGTTTTTT.

The genes are TRBV5-4 and TRBJ2-3, with TRBD2 matching over 8 bases. Germline V gives CDR1 SGHNT, CDR2 YYREEE (reference sequence). The ends lost 0 bases at V and 1 base at J; junction bases unmatched: 7. The CDR3 totals 17 residues. CDR3 coding DNA: TGTGCCAGCAGCTTGGCCGGGGGTAGCGGGGGCACAGATACGCAGTATTTT. Its protein is CASSLAGGSGGTDTQYF.

The chain has TRBV6-5 and TRBJ1-2, with D possibly matching TRBD1 (6 bases). V shed 6 bases and J shed 4 bases, with 15 bases lying between them. This CDR3 contains 14 residues. The germline V gene has CDR1 MNHEY and CDR2 SVGAGI. CDR3 DNA: TGTGCCAGCAGCCTAAATGGACAGTTCTATGGCTACACCTTC. This encodes CASSLNGQFYGYTF.

The V and J genes are TRBV12-3 or TRBV12-4 and TRBJ1-2; 7 nucleotides align to TRBD1. The V segment lost 6 bases and the J segment 6 bases; nucleotides outside the gene matches: 4. This CDR3 has 12 residues. CDR3 in amino acids: CASRTGLDGYTF. The DNA for the CDR3 is TGTGCCAGCAGGACAGGGTTGGATGGCTACACCTTC.

This clone showed up just once. This chain links TRBV2 with TRBJ2-7; 8 nucleotides match TRBD2. The length of the CDR3 is 15 residues. Germline V gene sequence: CDR1 SNHLY, CDR2 FYNNEI. Germline trimming cut 5 bases from V and 9 bases from J; bases unmatched to any gene: 15. This CDR3 is CASSPERELYLGQYF. In DNA form, the CDR3 reads TGTGCCAGCAGTCCCGAGCGGGAGCTGTATTTAGGGCAGTACTTC.